This T cell receptor beta chain came from a study of technical replicates of blood from several donors. The germline V and J ends were trimmed by 7 bases and 2 bases, with 11 bases remaining between them. This CDR3 contains 13 residues. CDR1 and CDR2 from the germline V gene are ENHRY and SYGVKD. Using immunoSEQ multiplex PCR, the repertoire was profiled, and TCRdb retains in-frame clones only, with some absent. The data show 55,000 to 85,000 clones, with approximately 96% seen just once and approximately 0.21% held by the top ten. This clonotype was obtained from a human donor in good health. Sample: T cells isolated from PBMCs. The chain recombines TRBV10-3 with TRBJ2-5, with D hard to call. For the CDR3, the DNA is TGTGCCATCAATGGCCAGTCTCAAGAGACCCAGTACTTC. It translates to CAINGQSQETQYF.